The 21 T cell receptor beta chains below were found in one sample sequenced in a study of OX40 agonist ivuxolimab in advanced cancers. Libraries were built with the immunoSEQ multiplex PCR assay. Drawn from immuneACCESS, this table holds only the in-frame rearrangements with V and J called that TCRdb kept. Clones are partly lost; checked studies trace under half to an unresolved V gene and leave the rest unexplained. Here the sample has some 87,000 clones; about 92% occur a single time. The top ten clones comprise 1.5% to 2% of the sample. Source: CD4+ or CD8+ T cells sorted from blood, taken in a trial of the OX40 agonist ivuxolimab. The receptors stem from an adult with an advanced solid tumor such as melanoma, head and neck, liver or kidney cancer.

This chain uses TRBV18 with TRBJ1-1, with D unclear. This CDR3 is 13 amino acids long. V shed 5 bases and J shed 2 bases, with 9 bases lying between them. CDR1 is KGHSH, CDR2 LQKENI, per germline. CDR3 DNA sequence: TGTGCCAGCTCATCCCGAGCAAACACTGAAGCTTTCTTT. It yields the protein CASSSRANTEAFF.

The DNA for the CDR3 is TGCGCCAGCAGCCTCGGAGGGAGCACAGATACGCAGTATTTT. Protein product: CASSLGGSTDTQYF. The genes are TRBV4-3 and TRBJ2-3, with D possibly TRBD2 on 6 matching bases. CDR3 length equals 14 residues. Germline values: CDR1 LGHNA, CDR2 YSLEER. Trimming stripped 4 bases from V and 0 bases from J, with 8 bases between.

The chain recombines TRBV6-5 with TRBJ1-1; no definite D call. Germline CDR1 is MNHEY and CDR2 is SVGAGI. The CDR3 covers 14 residues. Trimming left V 0 bases short and J 1 base short, with 6 bases between. CDR3 nucleotides: TGTGCCAGCAGTTACTCTATCCCGAACACTGAAGCTTTCTTT. It encodes CASSYSIPNTEAFF.

This sequence joins TRBV10-3 and TRBJ1-2; TRBD1 matches at 10 bases. The CDR3 sequence is 16 residues long. Germline V gene lookup returns CDR1 ENHRY and CDR2 SYGVKD. V gave up 5 bases and J gave up 2 bases; unmatched junction bases: 8. The CDR3, as DNA: TGTGCCATCAGTAAACTCCCGGGACAGGGGAACTATGGCTACACCTTC. Its protein is CAISKLPGQGNYGYTF.

V is TRBV30 and J is TRBJ2-7; TRBD1 might be the D (8 bases). The CDR3 covers 14 residues. Germline V CDR1 and CDR2: GTSNPN, SVGIG (reference sequence). The CDR3 coding sequence is TGTGCGGGGAGGGACAGGAGGAGCTCCTACGAGCAGTACTTC. Protein: CAGRDRRSSYEQYF.

This clone was recorded once. The V call is TRBV5-1, the J call TRBJ1-4, with 8 bases that match TRBD1. CDR1 is SGHRS and CDR2 is YFSETQ in the germline V gene. J lost 8 bases, V lost 0 bases, and 6 bases had no gene match. The CDR3 runs 15 residues. The CDR3 is CASSLDGTGTEKLFF. The CDR3 region has the DNA TGCGCCAGCAGCTTGGATGGGACAGGTACAGAAAAACTGTTTTTT. The variable domain in full, completed from reference TRBV5-1 and TRBJ1-4, reads KAGVTQTPRYLIKTRGQQVTLSCSPISGHRSVSWYQQTPGQGLQFLFEYFSETQRNKGNFPGRFSGRQFSNSRSEMNVSTLELGDSALYLCASSLDGTGTEKLFFGSGTQLSVL.

In this sample, this clone turned up once. The chain uses TRBV7-2 and TRBJ2-1; TRBD2 is a possible D gene (6 bases). CDR1 and CDR2 (germline): SGHTA, FQGNSA. The CDR3 loop spans 15 amino acids. With 4 bases removed from V and 4 bases from J, the gap between germline ends came to 14 bases. Here the CDR3 reads CASSSRVAAYNEQFF. CDR3 coding DNA: TGTGCCAGCAGCTCCCGGGTAGCGGCGTACAATGAGCAGTTCTTC.

The CDR3 nucleotides read TGTGCCTGGAGTTCGCAAGAGAACTCTGGAAACACCATATATTTT. Its protein product is CAWSSQENSGNTIYF. The V call is TRBV30, the J call TRBJ1-3; D is undetermined. Trimming pared 2 bases from V and 0 bases from J, leaving 11 bases between. This CDR3 is built from 15 residues. The germline CDR1 and CDR2 sequences are GTSNPN and SVGIG (reference sequence).

V usage is TRBV19 and J usage is TRBJ2-1, with 8 bases matching TRBD2. The CDR3 has 16 residues. The germline CDR1 and CDR2 sequences are LNHDA and SQIVND (reference sequence). V shed 0 bases and J 7 bases; nucleotides not matched to a gene: 8. The CDR3 spells CASSIDGREVGNEQFF. CDR3 DNA sequence: TGTGCCAGTAGTATAGATGGGCGGGAGGTGGGTAATGAGCAGTTCTTC. Supplemented by reference TRBV19 and TRBJ2-1, the full variable domain reads DGGITQSPKYLFRKEGQNVTLSCEQNLNHDAMYWYRQDPGQGLRLIYYSQIVNDFQKGDIAEGYSVSREKKESFPLTVTSAQKNPTAFYLCASSIDGREVGNEQFFGPGTRLTVL.

The chain is built from TRBV9 and TRBJ2-3; D unresolved. Germline values: CDR1 SGDLS, CDR2 YYNGEE. The germline V and J ends were trimmed by 6 bases and 2 bases, with 10 bases remaining between them. The CDR3 contains 13 residues. CDR3 nucleotide sequence: TGTGCCAGCAACCTGGTTCCCACAGATACGCAGTATTTT. Translating gives CASNLVPTDTQYF.

In its sample, this clone was seen once. V is TRBV7-2 and J is TRBJ2-7; 7 bases line up with TRBD1. V dropped 2 bases and J dropped 5; count of bases not matched to a gene: 9. The germline V gene has CDR1 SGHTA and CDR2 FQGNSA. This CDR3 comprises 15 residues. The CDR3 DNA reads as TGTGCCAGCAGCTTATGGCAGGGGGACCCGAACGAGCAGTACTTC. Translated, it gives CASSLWQGDPNEQYF. Drawing the rest from reference TRBV7-2 and TRBJ2-7, the complete variable domain is GAGVSQSPSNKVTEKGKDVELRCDPISGHTALYWYRQSLGQGLEFLIYFQGNSAPDKSGLPSDRFSAERTGGSVSTLTIQRTQQEDSAVYLCASSLWQGDPNEQYFGPGTRLTVT.

The V call is TRBV10-3, the J call TRBJ2-1; D perhaps matches TRBD2 (5 bases). The length of the CDR3 is 12 residues. Between the trimmed V and J ends, which lost 10 bases and 10 bases, there was a span of 17 bases. Per germline, CDR1 ENHRY and CDR2 SYGVKD. CDR3 bases: TGTGCCACCACGGACTCCCAGGACGAGCAGTTCTTC. Translation gives CATTDSQDEQFF.

The gene calls are TRBV5-3 and TRBJ1-1, with 8 bases aligning to TRBD1. TRBV5-3 is assigned to the ORF class and has an uncertain function. V dropped 0 bases and J dropped 1; count of bases not matched to a gene: 8. CDR3 length: 17 residues. CDR3 sequence (DNA): TGTGCCAGAAGCTTGGCACCCCCAGGGGGCAGGAACACTGAAGCTTTCTTT. It translates to CARSLAPPGGRNTEAFF.

As DNA, the CDR3 is TGTGCCATTCAAAGCTCTGGGGCCAACGTCCTGACTTTC. Encoded protein: CAIQSSGANVLTF. This sequence joins TRBV6-5 and TRBJ2-6; D gene uncertain. This CDR3 spans 13 amino acids. V shed 10 bases and J shed 0 bases, with 7 bases lying between them. Looked up from germline, CDR1 is MNHEY and CDR2 is SVGAGI.

The chain combines TRBV7-2 with TRBJ2-7, with 7 bases identical to TRBD1. This CDR3 contains 14 residues. Germline loops: CDR1 SGHTA, CDR2 FQGNSA. With 1 base clipped from V and 3 bases from J, the junction kept 3 bases outside the gene matches. CDR3 loop: CASSLERDSYEQYF. Here the CDR3 DNA reads TGTGCCAGCAGCTTAGAACGGGACAGCTACGAGCAGTACTTC.

V is TRBV11-2 and J is TRBJ1-3, with D perhaps TRBD1 (5 bases). This CDR3 is built from 15 residues. Germline-derived CDR1 and CDR2 are SGHAT and FQNNGV. V gave up 4 bases and J gave up 0 bases, with 10 bases separating them. Here the CDR3 reads CASSSGRTSGNTIYF. CDR3 DNA sequence: TGTGCCAGCAGCTCAGGGAGGACCTCTGGAAACACCATATATTTT. Filled out from reference TRBV11-2 and TRBJ1-3, the complete variable domain reads EAGVAQSPRYKIIEKRQSVAFWCNPISGHATLYWYQQILGQGPKLLIQFQNNGVVDDSQLPKDRFSAERLKGVDSTLKIQPAKLEDSAVYLCASSSGRTSGNTIYFGEGSWLTVV.

This chain joins TRBV29-1 and TRBJ2-7; TRBD1 matches 10 bases. The germline CDR1 and CDR2 sequences are SQVTM and ANQGSEA. The CDR3 spans 12 residues. V trimming: 7 bases; J trimming: 3 bases; junction bases outside the gene matches: 3. The CDR3 bases are TGCAGCGCCGGGACAGGGGACTACGAGCAGTACTTC. It codes for CSAGTGDYEQYF.

This clone was found once. The V gene is TRBV27, the J gene TRBJ2-3, with D hard to call. Germline CDR1 MNHEY, CDR2 SMNVEV (reference sequence). V lost 3 bases and J lost 1, with 8 bases in between. There are 14 residues in the CDR3. This CDR3 reads CASSFNLGTDTQYF. DNA for the CDR3: TGTGCCAGCAGTTTTAACTTGGGCACAGATACGCAGTATTTT.

This chain links TRBV10-3 with TRBJ2-5; D may be TRBD2 (6 bases). The germline V gene encodes CDR1 ENHRY and CDR2 SYGVKD. This CDR3 has 14 residues. V shed 4 bases and J shed 5 bases, with 14 bases lying between them. CDR3 sequence reads: CAISAGLQRETQYF. The CDR3 nucleotides read TGTGCCATCAGTGCCGGACTACAACGGGAGACCCAGTACTTC.

In this sample, this clone turned up a few times. CDR3 DNA: TGTGCCAGCAGCGTAGGACGCATGAACACTGAAGCTTTCTTT. This sequence encodes CASSVGRMNTEAFF. V usage is TRBV6-1 and J usage is TRBJ1-1, with no clear D. V was shortened by 6 bases and J by 0 bases, with 11 bases between the two germline ends. This CDR3 is built from 14 residues. Germline loops: CDR1 MNHNS, CDR2 SASEGT.

The chain has TRBV11-3 and TRBJ2-7; 9 bases map to TRBD2. The CDR3 has 17 residues. The V gene end was trimmed by 1 base and the J gene end by 2 bases; junction bases not matched to a gene: 9. CDR1 is SGHNT and CDR2 is YENEEA in the germline V gene. CDR3 sequence reads: CASSLGVSGGLPYEQYF. The CDR3 coding sequence is TGTGCCAGCAGCTTAGGAGTTAGCGGGGGACTCCCCTACGAGCAGTACTTC.